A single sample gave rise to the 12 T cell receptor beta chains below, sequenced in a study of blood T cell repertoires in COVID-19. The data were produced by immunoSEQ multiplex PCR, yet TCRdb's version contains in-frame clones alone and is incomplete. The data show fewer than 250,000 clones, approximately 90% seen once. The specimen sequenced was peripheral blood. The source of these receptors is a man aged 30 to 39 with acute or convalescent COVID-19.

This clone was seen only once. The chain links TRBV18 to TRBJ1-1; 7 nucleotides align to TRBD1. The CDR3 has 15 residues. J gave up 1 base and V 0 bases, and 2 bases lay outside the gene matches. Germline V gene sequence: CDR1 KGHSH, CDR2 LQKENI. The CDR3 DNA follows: TGTGCCAGCTCACCACCGGGACAGACGAACACTGAAGCTTTCTTT. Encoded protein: CASSPPGQTNTEAFF.

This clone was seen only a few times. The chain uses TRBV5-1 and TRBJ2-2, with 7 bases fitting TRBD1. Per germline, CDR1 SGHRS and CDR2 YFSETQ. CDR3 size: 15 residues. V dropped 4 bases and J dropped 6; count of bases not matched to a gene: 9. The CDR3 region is CASSLGQAVAGELFF. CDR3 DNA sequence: TGCGCCAGCAGCCTCGGACAGGCTGTGGCCGGGGAGCTGTTTTTT.

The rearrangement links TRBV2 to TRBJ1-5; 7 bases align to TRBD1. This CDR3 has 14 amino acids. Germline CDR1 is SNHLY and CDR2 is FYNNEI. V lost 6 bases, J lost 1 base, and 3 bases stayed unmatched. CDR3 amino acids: CASRVTGSNQPQHF. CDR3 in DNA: TGTGCCAGCAGGGTGACAGGGAGCAATCAGCCCCAGCATTTT.

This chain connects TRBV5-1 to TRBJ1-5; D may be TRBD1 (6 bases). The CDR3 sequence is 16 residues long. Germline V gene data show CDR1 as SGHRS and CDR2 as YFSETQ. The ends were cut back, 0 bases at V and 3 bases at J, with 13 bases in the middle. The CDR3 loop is CASSLGEGGYNQPQHF. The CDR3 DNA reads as TGCGCCAGCAGCTTGGGTGAAGGGGGATACAATCAGCCCCAGCATTTT. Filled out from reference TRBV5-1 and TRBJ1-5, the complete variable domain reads KAGVTQTPRYLIKTRGQQVTLSCSPISGHRSVSWYQQTPGQGLQFLFEYFSETQRNKGNFPGRFSGRQFSNSRSEMNVSTLELGDSALYLCASSLGEGGYNQPQHFGDGTRLSIL.

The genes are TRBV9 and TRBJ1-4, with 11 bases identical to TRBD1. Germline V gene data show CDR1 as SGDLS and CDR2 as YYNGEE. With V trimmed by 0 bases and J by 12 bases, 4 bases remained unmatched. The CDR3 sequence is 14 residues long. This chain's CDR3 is CASSVGTGGEELFF. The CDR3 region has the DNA TGTGCCAGCAGCGTAGGGACAGGGGGCGAAGAACTGTTTTTT.

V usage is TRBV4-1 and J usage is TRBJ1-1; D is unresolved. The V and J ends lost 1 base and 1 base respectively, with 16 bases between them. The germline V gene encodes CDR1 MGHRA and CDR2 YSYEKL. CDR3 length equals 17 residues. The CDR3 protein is CASSQGGRWVGNTEAFF. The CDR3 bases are TGCGCCAGCAGCCAAGGAGGGCGGTGGGTAGGGAACACTGAAGCTTTCTTT.

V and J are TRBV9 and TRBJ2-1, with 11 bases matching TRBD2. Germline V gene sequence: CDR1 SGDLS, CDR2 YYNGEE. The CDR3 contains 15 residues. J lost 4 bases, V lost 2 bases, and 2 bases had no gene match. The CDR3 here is CASSVTSGSYNEQFF. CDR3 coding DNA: TGTGCCAGCAGCGTTACTAGCGGGAGTTACAATGAGCAGTTCTTC.

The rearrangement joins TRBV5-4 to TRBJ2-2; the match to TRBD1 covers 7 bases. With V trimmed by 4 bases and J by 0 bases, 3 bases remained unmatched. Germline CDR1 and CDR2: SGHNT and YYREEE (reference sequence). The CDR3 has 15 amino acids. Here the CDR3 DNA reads TGTGCCAGCAGCCGTGACAGGGCGAACACCGGGGAGCTGTTTTTT. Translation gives CASSRDRANTGELFF.

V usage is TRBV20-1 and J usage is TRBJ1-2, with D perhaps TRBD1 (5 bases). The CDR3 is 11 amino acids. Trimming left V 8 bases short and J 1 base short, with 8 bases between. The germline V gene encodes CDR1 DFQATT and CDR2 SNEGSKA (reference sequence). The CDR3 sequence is CSKQDNYGYTF. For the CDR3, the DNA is TGCAGTAAACAGGATAACTATGGCTACACCTTC.

In DNA form, the CDR3 reads TGTGCCATCAGGGGGAGACAAGAGAACACTGAAGCTTTCTTT. It translates to CAIRGRQENTEAFF. The chain has TRBV10-3 and TRBJ1-1; D remains ambiguous. Germline values: CDR1 ENHRY, CDR2 SYGVKD. The V end lost 6 bases, the J end lost 1 base, and 12 bases lay between the germline ends. The CDR3 runs 14 residues.

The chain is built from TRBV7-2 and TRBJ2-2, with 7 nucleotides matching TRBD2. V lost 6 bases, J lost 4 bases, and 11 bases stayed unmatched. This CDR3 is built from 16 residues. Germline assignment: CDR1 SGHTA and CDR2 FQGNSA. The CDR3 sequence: CASRRGSGRSTGELFF. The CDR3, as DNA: TGTGCCAGCAGGCGCGGGAGCGGGCGATCCACCGGGGAGCTGTTTTTT.

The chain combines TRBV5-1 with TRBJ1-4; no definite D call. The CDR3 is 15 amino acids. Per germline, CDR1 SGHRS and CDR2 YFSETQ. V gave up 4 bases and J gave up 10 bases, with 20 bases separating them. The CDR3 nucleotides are TGCGCCAGCAGCCTGCGGGCGGGTTTAATTGGAAAACTGTTTTTT. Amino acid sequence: CASSLRAGLIGKLFF.